This paragraph covers one T cell receptor (beta chain) sequence. Then a second PCR, running roughly 7 to 11 cycles, was carried out with a sample-barcoded 5' primer and a J-beta primer mix. TCRdb re-analysed the 5' RACE reads in MiXCR, keeping a single row per CDR3 protein. The sample has roughly 800,000 distinct CDR3 sequences, 20% to 25% seen once. Between the trimmed V and J ends, which lost 7 bases and 0 bases, there was a span of 7 bases. This CDR3 comprises 13 residues. Germline V gives CDR1 SGHKS, CDR2 YYEKEE (reference sequence). These data originate in a study of blood T cells in healthy people across ages. A further study also used this sample, focusing on T cells of mothers and their children.

Sequenced sample: blood. The TCR originated in a boy aged 5 to 17 in good health. The J gene is TRBJ2-2, the V gene TRBV5-5, with no clear D. CDR3 in DNA: TGTGCCAGCGAACAGTCGAACACCGGGGAGCTGTTTTTT. It specifies CASEQSNTGELFF. Filled out from reference TRBV5-5 and TRBJ2-2, the complete variable domain reads DAGVTQSPTHLIKTRGQQVTLRCSPISGHKSVSWYQQVLGQGPQFIFQYYEKEERGRGNFPDRFSARQFPNYSSELNVNALLLGDSALYLCASEQSNTGELFFGEGSRLTVL.